The sequence of this T cell receptor beta chain was determined in a study of blood T cells in healthy people across ages. The study, taken as a whole, reports: Estimated diversity that came from one million T cells was considered an underestimate. While age rose, TCR beta diversity per million T cells dropped in a roughly linear way. Any changes in expanded clonotypes were possibly confounded, as donor CMV status remained unknown.

CDR3 length: 14 amino acids. Germline V gene data show CDR1 as MDHEN and CDR2 as SYDVKM. With a J-beta primer mix and a sample-barcoded 5' primer, a second PCR ran about 7 to 12 cycles. TCRdb reanalysed the 5' RACE reads using MiXCR and keeps one entry per CDR3 protein. The repertoire holds fewer than 1 million distinct CDR3 sequences, with 40% to 50% as singletons. As regards this clonotype: The target antigen is unknown. A much larger clone sits a single nucleotide away, making a read error possible.

The V and J genes are TRBV28 and TRBJ2-4, with 8 bases aligning to TRBD2. This TCR was sampled from a man aged 55 to 69 in good health. Sequencing was carried out using blood. CDR3: CTSRLPGGPREQYF. The DNA of the CDR3 is TGTACCAGCAGGCTTCCGGGGGGGCCTAGGGAGCAGTACTTC.